What follows are 6 T cell receptor beta chains derived from one specimen sequenced in a study of blood T cell repertoires in COVID-19. This table comes from immunoSEQ multiplex PCR, and its TCRdb copy is limited to in-frame clones, with some not included. The sample lists 200,000 to 250,000 clones, 88% occurring once. Input material: PBMCs or T cells enriched from blood (not recorded which). The receptors originated from a woman aged 30 to 39 who had recovered from COVID-19.

The CDR3 is CASSLDSGGEGYTF. The CDR3 bases are TGTGCCAGCAGCTTAGATTCAGGGGGCGAGGGCTACACCTTC. The rearrangement joins TRBV7-8 to TRBJ1-2, with 8 bases aligning to TRBD1. The junction had 6 bases not matched to a gene; V was cut back by 1 base and J by 8 bases. Germline V CDR1 and CDR2: SGHVS, FQNEAQ. The CDR3 has 14 residues.

V gene TRBV6-5 combines with J gene TRBJ1-3; 9 positions match TRBD1. After removal of 4 bases from V and 4 bases from J, the junction contained 5 bases not matched to a gene. The CDR3 sequence is 15 residues long. The germline V gene encodes CDR1 MNHEY and CDR2 SVGAGI. The chain's CDR3 is CASSSRQGDGNTIYF. In DNA, the CDR3 is TGTGCCAGCAGTTCCAGACAGGGGGACGGAAACACCATATATTTT.

This clone was seen more than once but under ten times. V is TRBV6-2 or TRBV6-3 and J is TRBJ1-1; a weak D match, TRBD1 (5 bases). The CDR3 runs 15 residues. V was pared by 4 bases and J by 2 bases, with 14 bases between. The germline V gene has CDR1 MNHEY and CDR2 SVGEGT. In nucleotides, the CDR3 is TGTGCCAGCAGTTTACGGGTAGACAGCAACACTGAAGCTTTCTTT. Translating it yields CASSLRVDSNTEAFF.

J is TRBJ1-2 and V is TRBV27, with a possible D match to TRBD1 (6 bases). Trimming left V 2 bases short and J 7 bases short, with 20 bases between. There are 16 residues in the CDR3. The germline V gene encodes CDR1 MNHEY and CDR2 SMNVEV (reference sequence). CDR3 protein: CASSLRAPYRVGGYTF. CDR3 sequence (DNA): TGTGCCAGCAGTTTAAGGGCCCCGTACAGGGTCGGTGGCTACACCTTC.

CDR3 sequence reads: CASSQDRGRDEQYF. CDR3 nucleotides: TGTGCCAGCTCCCAAGACAGGGGACGCGACGAGCAGTACTTC. V and J are TRBV18 and TRBJ2-7; 8 nucleotides match TRBD1. Germline V CDR1 and CDR2: KGHSH, LQKENI. V shed 6 bases, J shed 5 bases, and the junction held 9 bases outside the gene matches. The CDR3 consists of 14 residues.

This chain links TRBV5-1 with TRBJ2-3; tentative D call: TRBD1 (5 bases). The CDR3 has 14 residues. Germline V gives CDR1 SGHRS, CDR2 YFSETQ. V was pared by 0 bases and J by 6 bases, with 11 bases between. CDR3 sequence: CASSLGQKADTQYF. CDR3 in DNA: TGCGCCAGCAGCTTGGGACAGAAAGCGGATACGCAGTATTTT.